The rows below give T cell receptor beta chains drawn from one sample of a study of CD8+CD57+ T cells in acquired aplastic anemia. TCRdb reprocessed the reads via MiXCR and lists one record per CDR3 protein. The sample has over 250,000 distinct CDR3 sequences; 45% to 65% are singletons. The material sequenced was sorted CD4+, CD8+, or CD8+CD57+ T cells (not recorded which) from PBMCs. The receptor set was obtained from a human donor with aplastic anemia. Each CDR3 is given with its conserved first and last residue. A D gene is named only where the DNA matches it firmly. The listing skips clone size in some rows; elsewhere it reads once, few, many or a size class.

clone size: .; D gene: TRBD1; V gene: TRBV2; CDR3 length: 12; J gene: TRBJ1-1; CDR3 DNA: TGTGCCAGCAGGGACAGGGGCACTGAAGCTTTCTTT; CDR3 protein: CASRDRGTEAFF
clone size: few; D gene: .; V gene: TRBV7-9; CDR3 length: 14; J gene: TRBJ1-1; CDR3 DNA: TGTGCCAGCAGCCTGGGTTCGGATCTAAAGGGGGTTTTCTTT; CDR3 protein: CASSLGSDLKGVFF
clone size: many; D gene: TRBD2; V gene: TRBV4-2; CDR3 length: 15; J gene: TRBJ2-1; CDR3 DNA: TGTGCCAGCAGCCACGCTAGCGGGCCCTACAATGAGCAGTTCTTC; CDR3 protein: CASSHASGPYNEQFF
clone size: many; D gene: TRBD2; V gene: TRBV5-1; CDR3 length: 15; J gene: TRBJ2-7; CDR3 DNA: TGCGCCAGCAGCTCGACTAGCGGGGGGGAGTACGAGCAGTACTTC; CDR3 protein: CASSSTSGGEYEQYF
clone size: .; D gene: TRBD2; V gene: TRBV20-1; CDR3 length: 12; J gene: TRBJ2-7; CDR3 DNA: TGCAGTGCTACTAGCGGGACTTACGAGCAGTACTTC; CDR3 protein: CSATSGTYEQYF
clone size: .; D gene: .; V gene: TRBV5-8; CDR3 length: 15; J gene: TRBJ1-1; CDR3 DNA: TGTGCCAGCAGCCCCGCGGCGGCGGGGGCTACTGAAGCTTTCTTT; CDR3 protein: CASSPAAAGATEAFF
clone size: .; D gene: .; V gene: TRBV15; CDR3 length: 14; J gene: TRBJ2-3; CDR3 DNA: TGTGCCACCAGCTGGGGACCTCGGAAAGATACGCAGTATTTT; CDR3 protein: CATSWGPRKDTQYF
clone size: .; D gene: .; V gene: TRBV25-1; CDR3 length: 18; J gene: TRBJ1-1; CDR3 DNA: TGTGCCAGCAGTTTATGGGGAGGGGCGGCGTATGGCTACACTGAAGCTTTCTTT; CDR3 protein: CASSLWGGAAYGYTEAFF
clone size: .; D gene: .; V gene: TRBV5-1; CDR3 length: 14; J gene: TRBJ2-7; CDR3 DNA: TGCGCCAGCAGTCCAGGGCTGCTGCACTACGAGCAGTACTTC; CDR3 protein: CASSPGLLHYEQYF
clone size: .; D gene: .; V gene: TRBV2; CDR3 length: 14; J gene: TRBJ1-1; CDR3 DNA: TGTGCCAGCAGGAGTAAGATCACGAACACTGAAGCTTTCTTT; CDR3 protein: CASRSKITNTEAFF
clone size: .; D gene: TRBD2; V gene: TRBV2; CDR3 length: 15; J gene: TRBJ2-5; CDR3 DNA: TGTGCCAGCGGGGGACTAGCGGGAGAACAAGGGACCCAGTACTTC; CDR3 protein: CASGGLAGEQGTQYF
clone size: .; D gene: TRBD1; V gene: TRBV10-3; CDR3 length: 18; J gene: TRBJ1-1; CDR3 DNA: TGTGCCATCAGTGAGTCCCGGGACAGGGTCCGGGGTTCCACTGAAGCTTTCTTT; CDR3 protein: CAISESRDRVRGSTEAFF
clone size: .; D gene: .; V gene: TRBV5-8; CDR3 length: 11; J gene: TRBJ1-1; CDR3 DNA: TGTGCCAGCAGCCCTGACCCTGAAGCTTTCTTT; CDR3 protein: CASSPDPEAFF
clone size: .; D gene: .; V gene: TRBV7-9; CDR3 length: 15; J gene: TRBJ1-5; CDR3 DNA: TGTGCCAGCAGCCCTTCGTCGTATAGCAATCAGCCCCAGCATTTT; CDR3 protein: CASSPSSYSNQPQHF
clone size: few; D gene: TRBD1; V gene: TRBV7-2; CDR3 length: 16; J gene: TRBJ2-6; CDR3 DNA: TGTGCCAGCAGCTTACAGGGGGCGACTGGGGCCAACGTCCTGACTTTC; CDR3 protein: CASSLQGATGANVLTF
clone size: once; D gene: TRBD1; V gene: TRBV19; CDR3 length: 13; J gene: TRBJ1-1; CDR3 DNA: TGTGCCAGTAGTAGCCGACAGGGGAATGAAGCTTTCTTT; CDR3 protein: CASSSRQGNEAFF
clone size: few; D gene: .; V gene: TRBV20-1; CDR3 length: 16; J gene: TRBJ2-2; CDR3 DNA: TGCAGTGCTAGAGTCTCGGGTTTCATGAACACCGGGGAGCTGTTTTTT; CDR3 protein: CSARVSGFMNTGELFF
clone size: .; D gene: .; V gene: TRBV2; CDR3 length: 15; J gene: TRBJ1-5; CDR3 DNA: TGTGCCAGCAGCGCCCGGGAGACCAGCAATCAGCCCCAGCATTTT; CDR3 protein: CASSARETSNQPQHF
clone size: many; D gene: .; V gene: TRBV5-1; CDR3 length: 12; J gene: TRBJ2-1; CDR3 DNA: TGCGCCAGCAGCCCTAGGGACAATGAGCAGTTCTTC; CDR3 protein: CASSPRDNEQFF
clone size: .; D gene: TRBD2; V gene: TRBV6-4; CDR3 length: 15; J gene: TRBJ2-3; CDR3 DNA: TGTGCCAGCAGTGAGGCTAGCGGGGACACAGATACGCAGTATTTT; CDR3 protein: CASSEASGDTDTQYF
clone size: .; D gene: .; V gene: TRBV20-1; CDR3 length: 15; J gene: TRBJ1-5; CDR3 DNA: TGCAGCGCTAGAGACGGACAACTGAAAAATCAGCTCCAGCATTTT; CDR3 protein: CSARDGQLKNQLQHF
clone size: many; D gene: .; V gene: TRBV9; CDR3 length: 15; J gene: TRBJ1-5; CDR3 DNA: TGTGCCAGCAGCGTAGACCCAGGTGGGCGTCAGCCCCAGCATTTT; CDR3 protein: CASSVDPGGRQPQHF
clone size: many; D gene: .; V gene: TRBV5-1; CDR3 length: 16; J gene: TRBJ2-1; CDR3 DNA: TGCGCCAGCAGCTCCTCCGGGACACTCTCCTACAATGAGCAGTTCTTC; CDR3 protein: CASSSSGTLSYNEQFF
clone size: once; D gene: .; V gene: TRBV7-9; CDR3 length: 16; J gene: TRBJ2-3; CDR3 DNA: TGTGCCAGCAGCAACTTCCGGACTTACTACACAGATACGCAGTATTTT; CDR3 protein: CASSNFRTYYTDTQYF
clone size: .; D gene: .; V gene: TRBV20-1; CDR3 length: 13; J gene: TRBJ1-2; CDR3 DNA: TGCAGTGCTATCAGGGGTTACCTCTATGGCTACACCTTC; CDR3 protein: CSAIRGYLYGYTF
clone size: many; D gene: TRBD1; V gene: TRBV3-1; CDR3 length: 15; J gene: TRBJ1-2; CDR3 DNA: TGTGCCAGCAGCCTTTCCGGACAGGGATTTTATGGCTACACCTTC; CDR3 protein: CASSLSGQGFYGYTF
clone size: few; D gene: .; V gene: TRBV29-1; CDR3 length: 10; J gene: TRBJ1-2; CDR3 DNA: TGCAGCGTTGCCGACTATGGCTACACCTTC; CDR3 protein: CSVADYGYTF
clone size: few; D gene: .; V gene: TRBV10-2; CDR3 length: 15; J gene: TRBJ2-7; CDR3 DNA: TGCGCCAGCAGTGAGTCGAGTAGGGGTCCCTACGAGCAGTACTTC; CDR3 protein: CASSESSRGPYEQYF
clone size: .; D gene: TRBD1; V gene: TRBV11-3; CDR3 length: 16; J gene: TRBJ2-1; CDR3 DNA: TGTGCCAGCAGCCTTCGGAGGACAGGGGGAGGCAATGAGCAGTTCTTC; CDR3 protein: CASSLRRTGGGNEQFF
clone size: few; D gene: TRBD1; V gene: TRBV18; CDR3 length: 18; J gene: TRBJ2-3; CDR3 DNA: TGTGCCAGCTCACCACGGGGACAGGGGGCAGGGGGCACAGATACGCAGTATTTT; CDR3 protein: CASSPRGQGAGGTDTQYF
clone size: .; D gene: .; V gene: TRBV6-2/TRBV6-3; CDR3 length: 12; J gene: TRBJ2-1; CDR3 DNA: TGTGCCAGCAGTTATTCGTTGAGTGAGCAGTTCTTC; CDR3 protein: CASSYSLSEQFF
clone size: many; D gene: .; V gene: TRBV5-8; CDR3 length: 15; J gene: TRBJ1-6; CDR3 DNA: TGTGCCAGCAGCTCCTACAGGGACTCGACGTCACCCCTCCACTTT; CDR3 protein: CASSSYRDSTSPLHF
clone size: .; D gene: TRBD2; V gene: TRBV7-9; CDR3 length: 18; J gene: TRBJ2-5; CDR3 DNA: TGTGCCAGCAGCCCCCGAGGGAGCGGGGGGGAAAGTCGGGAGACCCAGTACTTC; CDR3 protein: CASSPRGSGGESRETQYF
clone size: few; D gene: .; V gene: TRBV2; CDR3 length: 13; J gene: TRBJ2-5; CDR3 DNA: TGTGCCAGCAGTACGGGGGGCGGGGAGACCCAGTACTTC; CDR3 protein: CASSTGGGETQYF
clone size: few; D gene: .; V gene: TRBV25-1; CDR3 length: 14; J gene: TRBJ1-2; CDR3 DNA: TGTGCCAGCAGTGAGGCAGTCCTTAACTATGGCTACACCTTC; CDR3 protein: CASSEAVLNYGYTF
clone size: .; D gene: TRBD2; V gene: TRBV7-9; CDR3 length: 16; J gene: TRBJ2-7; CDR3 DNA: TGTGCCAGCAGCGGCCTAGCGGGGGGCCTCTCCTACGAGCAGTACTTC; CDR3 protein: CASSGLAGGLSYEQYF
clone size: many; D gene: TRBD2; V gene: TRBV9; CDR3 length: 13; J gene: TRBJ2-1; CDR3 DNA: TGTGCCAGCAGCGCACTAGCGGGACCGGAGCAGTTCTTC; CDR3 protein: CASSALAGPEQFF
clone size: .; D gene: .; V gene: TRBV20-1; CDR3 length: 16; J gene: TRBJ2-7; CDR3 DNA: TGCAGTGCTAGAGATCGGGCATATGACGTTGGCCACGAGCAGTACTTC; CDR3 protein: CSARDRAYDVGHEQYF
clone size: .; D gene: TRBD1; V gene: TRBV2; CDR3 length: 16; J gene: TRBJ1-1; CDR3 DNA: TGTGCCAGCAGCTTGGGCAGGGGGTCGTCGAACACTGAAGCTTTCTTT; CDR3 protein: CASSLGRGSSNTEAFF
clone size: few; D gene: .; V gene: TRBV24-1; CDR3 length: 15; J gene: TRBJ2-1; CDR3 DNA: TGTGCCACCAGTGATCGGGTACAGGGCTGGAATGAGCAGTTCTTC; CDR3 protein: CATSDRVQGWNEQFF
clone size: few; D gene: TRBD1; V gene: TRBV20-1; CDR3 length: 13; J gene: TRBJ2-5; CDR3 DNA: TGCAGTGCTGATCTGAACAGGGGAGAGACCCAGTACTTC; CDR3 protein: CSADLNRGETQYF
clone size: many; D gene: TRBD2; V gene: TRBV27; CDR3 length: 14; J gene: TRBJ2-3; CDR3 DNA: TGTGCCAGCAGTTTTAGCGGGACGGCAGATACGCAGTATTTT; CDR3 protein: CASSFSGTADTQYF